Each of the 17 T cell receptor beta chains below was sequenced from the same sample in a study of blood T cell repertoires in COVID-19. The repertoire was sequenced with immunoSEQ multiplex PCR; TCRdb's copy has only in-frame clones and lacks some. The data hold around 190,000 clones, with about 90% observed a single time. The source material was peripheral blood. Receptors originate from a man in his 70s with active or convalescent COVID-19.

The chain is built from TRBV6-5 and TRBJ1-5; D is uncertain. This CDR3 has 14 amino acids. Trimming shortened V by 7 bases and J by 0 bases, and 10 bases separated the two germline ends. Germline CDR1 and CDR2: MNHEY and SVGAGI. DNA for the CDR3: TGTGCCAGCAATCAGGTCCTTAGCAATCAGCCCCAGCATTTT. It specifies CASNQVLSNQPQHF.

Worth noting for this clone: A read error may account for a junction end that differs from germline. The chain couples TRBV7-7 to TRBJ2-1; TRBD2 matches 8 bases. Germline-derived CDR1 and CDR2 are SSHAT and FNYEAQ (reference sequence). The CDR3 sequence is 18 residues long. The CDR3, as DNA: TGTGCTAGCAGCTTAGAAGTGACTAGCGTAATTGGGTACAATGAGCAGTTCTTC. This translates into CASSLEVTSVIGYNEQFF.

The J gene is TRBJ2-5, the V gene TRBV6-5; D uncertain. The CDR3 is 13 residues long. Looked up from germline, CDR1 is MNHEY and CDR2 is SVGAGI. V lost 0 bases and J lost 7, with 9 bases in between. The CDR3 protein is CASSYSYSTTQYF. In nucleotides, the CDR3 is TGTGCCAGCAGTTACTCGTATAGTACGACCCAGTACTTC.

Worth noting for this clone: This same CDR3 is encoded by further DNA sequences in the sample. CDR3 region: CASSPTGGNSPLHF. The CDR3 region has the DNA TGTGCCAGCAGCCCGACAGGGGGAAATTCACCCCTCCACTTT. The J gene is TRBJ1-6, the V gene TRBV2, with 9 bases fitting TRBD1. CDR1 and CDR2 (germline): SNHLY, FYNNEI. The CDR3 extends over 14 amino acids. V was pared by 6 bases and J by 7 bases, with 4 bases of the junction left unmatched.

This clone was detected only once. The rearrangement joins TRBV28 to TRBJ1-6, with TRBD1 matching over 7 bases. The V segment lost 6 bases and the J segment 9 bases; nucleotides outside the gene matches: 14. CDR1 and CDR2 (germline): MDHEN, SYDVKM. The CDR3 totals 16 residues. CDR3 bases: TGTGCCAGCAGGGACTCGGGACAGCCTTTAGGTTCACCCCTCCACTTT. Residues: CASRDSGQPLGSPLHF.

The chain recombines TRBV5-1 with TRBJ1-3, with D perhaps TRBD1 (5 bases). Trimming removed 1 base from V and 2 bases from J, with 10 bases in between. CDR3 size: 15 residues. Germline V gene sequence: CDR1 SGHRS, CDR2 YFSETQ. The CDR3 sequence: CASSLTGGAGNTIYF. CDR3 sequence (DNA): TGCGCCAGCAGCTTGACGGGGGGAGCTGGAAACACCATATATTTT.

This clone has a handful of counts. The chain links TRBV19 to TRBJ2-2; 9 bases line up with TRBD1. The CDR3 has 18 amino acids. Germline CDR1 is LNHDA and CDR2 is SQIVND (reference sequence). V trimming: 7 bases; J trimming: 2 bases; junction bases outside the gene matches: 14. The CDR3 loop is CASTWLTGTGFNTGELFF. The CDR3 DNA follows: TGTGCCAGTACCTGGCTAACCGGGACAGGGTTCAACACCGGGGAGCTGTTTTTT.

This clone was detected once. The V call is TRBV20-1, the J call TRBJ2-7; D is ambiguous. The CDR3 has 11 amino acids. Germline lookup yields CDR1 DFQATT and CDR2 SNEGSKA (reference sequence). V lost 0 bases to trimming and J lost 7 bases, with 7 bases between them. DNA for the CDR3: TGCAGTGCTAGAGATTACCGGGAGCAGTACTTC. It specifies CSARDYREQYF.

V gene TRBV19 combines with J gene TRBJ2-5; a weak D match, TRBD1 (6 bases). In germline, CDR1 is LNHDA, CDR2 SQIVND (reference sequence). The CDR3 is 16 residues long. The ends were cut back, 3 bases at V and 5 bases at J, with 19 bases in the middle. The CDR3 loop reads CASSIPGHPGMETQYF. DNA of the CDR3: TGTGCCAGTAGTATCCCGGGACATCCGGGGATGGAGACCCAGTACTTC. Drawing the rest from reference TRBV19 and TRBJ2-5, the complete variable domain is DGGITQSPKYLFRKEGQNVTLSCEQNLNHDAMYWYRQDPGQGLRLIYYSQIVNDFQKGDIAEGYSVSREKKESFPLTVTSAQKNPTAFYLCASSIPGHPGMETQYFGPGTRLLVL.

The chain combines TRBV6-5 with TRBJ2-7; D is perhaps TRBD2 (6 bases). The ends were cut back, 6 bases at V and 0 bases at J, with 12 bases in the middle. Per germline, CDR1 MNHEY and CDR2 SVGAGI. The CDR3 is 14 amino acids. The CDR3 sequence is CASRTGGTSYEQYF. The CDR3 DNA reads TGTGCCAGCAGGACCGGCGGGACCTCCTACGAGCAGTACTTC.

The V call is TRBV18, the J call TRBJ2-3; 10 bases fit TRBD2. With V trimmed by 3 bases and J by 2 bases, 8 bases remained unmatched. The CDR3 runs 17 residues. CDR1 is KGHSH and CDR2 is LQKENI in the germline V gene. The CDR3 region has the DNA TGTGCCAGCTCACCTCTAACTAGCGGGACTTCCACAGATACGCAGTATTTT. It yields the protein CASSPLTSGTSTDTQYF.

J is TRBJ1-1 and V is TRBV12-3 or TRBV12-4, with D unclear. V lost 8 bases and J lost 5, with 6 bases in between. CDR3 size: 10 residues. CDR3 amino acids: CASRGTEAFF. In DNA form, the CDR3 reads TGTGCCAGCCGAGGAACTGAAGCTTTCTTT.

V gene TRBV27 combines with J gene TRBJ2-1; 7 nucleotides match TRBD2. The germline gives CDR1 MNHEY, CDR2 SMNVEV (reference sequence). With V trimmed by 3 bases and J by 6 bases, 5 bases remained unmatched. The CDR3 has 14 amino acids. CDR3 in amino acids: CASSFAGAFNEQFF. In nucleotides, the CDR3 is TGTGCCAGCAGTTTTGCGGGAGCCTTCAATGAGCAGTTCTTC.

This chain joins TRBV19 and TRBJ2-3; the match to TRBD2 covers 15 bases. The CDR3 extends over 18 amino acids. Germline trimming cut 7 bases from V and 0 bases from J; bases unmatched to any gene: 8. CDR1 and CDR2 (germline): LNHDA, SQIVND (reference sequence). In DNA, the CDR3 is TGTGCCAGTATAGGGGGACTAGCGGGAGGAGGAAGCACAGATACGCAGTATTTT. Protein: CASIGGLAGGGSTDTQYF.

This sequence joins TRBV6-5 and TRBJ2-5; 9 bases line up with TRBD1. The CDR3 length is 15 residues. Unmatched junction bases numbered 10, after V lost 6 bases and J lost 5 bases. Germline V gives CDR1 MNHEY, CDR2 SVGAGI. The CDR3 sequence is CASRVTGGGGETQYF. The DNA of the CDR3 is TGTGCCAGCAGAGTAACAGGGGGCGGTGGGGAGACCCAGTACTTC.

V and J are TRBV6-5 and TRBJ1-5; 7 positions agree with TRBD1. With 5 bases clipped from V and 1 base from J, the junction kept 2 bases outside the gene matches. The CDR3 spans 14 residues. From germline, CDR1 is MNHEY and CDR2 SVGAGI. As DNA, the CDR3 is TGTGCCAGCAGTAAGGACAGGAGCAATCAGCCCCAGCATTTT. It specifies CASSKDRSNQPQHF.

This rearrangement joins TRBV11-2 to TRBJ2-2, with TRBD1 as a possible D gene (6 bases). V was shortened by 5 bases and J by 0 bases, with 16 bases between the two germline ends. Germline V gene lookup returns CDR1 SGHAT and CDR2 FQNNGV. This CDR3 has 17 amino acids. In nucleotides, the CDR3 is TGTGCCAGCAGCCCCCACCAAGGGACATCGAACACCGGGGAGCTGTTTTTT. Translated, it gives CASSPHQGTSNTGELFF.